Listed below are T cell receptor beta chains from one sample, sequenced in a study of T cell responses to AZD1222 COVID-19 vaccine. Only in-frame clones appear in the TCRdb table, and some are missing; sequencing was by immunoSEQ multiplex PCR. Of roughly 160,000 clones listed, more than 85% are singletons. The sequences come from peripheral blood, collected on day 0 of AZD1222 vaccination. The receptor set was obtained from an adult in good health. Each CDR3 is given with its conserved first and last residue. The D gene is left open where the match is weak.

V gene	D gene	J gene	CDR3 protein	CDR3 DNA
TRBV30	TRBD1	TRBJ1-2	CAWSVPGQGAGNYGYTF	TGTGCCTGGAGTGTCCCGGGACAGGGGGCGGGTAACTATGGCTACACCTTC
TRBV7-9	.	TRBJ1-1	CASSLAREFEAFF	TGTGCCAGCAGCTTAGCGCGGGAGTTTGAAGCTTTCTTT
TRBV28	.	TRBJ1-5	CASSFGQGNQPQHF	TGTGCCAGCAGTTTTGGGCAGGGCAATCAGCCCCAGCATTTT
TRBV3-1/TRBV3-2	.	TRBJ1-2	CASSQDSRGGYTF	TGTGCCAGCAGCCAAGATTCCCGGGGAGGCTACACCTTC
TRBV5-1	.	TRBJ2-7	CASSGGRNYEQYF	TGCGCCAGCAGCGGGGGACGGAACTACGAGCAGTACTTC
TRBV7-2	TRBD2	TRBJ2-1	CASSFSGGGSYNEQFF	TGTGCCAGCAGCTTCAGCGGGGGGGGGTCCTACAATGAGCAGTTCTTC
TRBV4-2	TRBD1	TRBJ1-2	CASSQHGQGAAGYTF	TGTGCCAGCAGCCAACACGGACAGGGGGCGGCTGGCTACACCTTC
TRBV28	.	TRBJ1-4	CASLAATNEKLFF	TGTGCCAGTTTGGCTGCAACTAATGAAAAACTGTTTTTT
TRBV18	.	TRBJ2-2	CASSRTSGTQNTGELFF	TGTGCCAGCTCAAGAACATCCGGGACTCAGAACACCGGGGAGCTGTTTTTT
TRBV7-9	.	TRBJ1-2	CASSLRESNYGYTF	TGTGCCAGCAGCTTAAGGGAGTCTAACTATGGCTACACCTTC
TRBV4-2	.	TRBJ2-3	CASSQSWASTDTQYF	TGTGCCAGCAGCCAATCGTGGGCCAGCACAGATACGCAGTATTTT
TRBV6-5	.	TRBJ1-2	CASSYRTGYGYTF	TGTGCCAGCAGTTATAGGACGGGCTATGGCTACACCTTC
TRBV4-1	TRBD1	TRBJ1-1	CASSQDPGQGLGNTEAFF	TGCGCCAGCAGCCAAGATCCGGGACAGGGGCTCGGGAACACTGAAGCTTTCTTT
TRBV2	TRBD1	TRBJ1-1	CASSEGQGNTEAFF	TGTGCCAGCAGTGAGGGACAGGGTAACACTGAAGCTTTCTTT
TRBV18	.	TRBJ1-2	CASSPDNNYGYTF	TGTGCCAGCTCGCCGGACAATAACTATGGCTACACCTTC
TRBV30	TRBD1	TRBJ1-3	CAWSARTGVSGNTIYF	TGTGCCTGGAGCGCCAGAACAGGGGTCTCTGGAAACACCATATATTTT
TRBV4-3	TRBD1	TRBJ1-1	CASSPAGTANTEAFF	TGCGCCAGCAGCCCTGCCGGGACAGCGAACACTGAAGCTTTCTTT
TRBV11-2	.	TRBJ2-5	CASSLRERETQYF	TGTGCCAGCAGCTTGAGGGAGAGGGAGACCCAGTACTTC
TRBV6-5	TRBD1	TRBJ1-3	CASSYGTGDGNTIYF	TGTGCCAGCAGTTACGGGACAGGGGATGGAAACACCATATATTTT